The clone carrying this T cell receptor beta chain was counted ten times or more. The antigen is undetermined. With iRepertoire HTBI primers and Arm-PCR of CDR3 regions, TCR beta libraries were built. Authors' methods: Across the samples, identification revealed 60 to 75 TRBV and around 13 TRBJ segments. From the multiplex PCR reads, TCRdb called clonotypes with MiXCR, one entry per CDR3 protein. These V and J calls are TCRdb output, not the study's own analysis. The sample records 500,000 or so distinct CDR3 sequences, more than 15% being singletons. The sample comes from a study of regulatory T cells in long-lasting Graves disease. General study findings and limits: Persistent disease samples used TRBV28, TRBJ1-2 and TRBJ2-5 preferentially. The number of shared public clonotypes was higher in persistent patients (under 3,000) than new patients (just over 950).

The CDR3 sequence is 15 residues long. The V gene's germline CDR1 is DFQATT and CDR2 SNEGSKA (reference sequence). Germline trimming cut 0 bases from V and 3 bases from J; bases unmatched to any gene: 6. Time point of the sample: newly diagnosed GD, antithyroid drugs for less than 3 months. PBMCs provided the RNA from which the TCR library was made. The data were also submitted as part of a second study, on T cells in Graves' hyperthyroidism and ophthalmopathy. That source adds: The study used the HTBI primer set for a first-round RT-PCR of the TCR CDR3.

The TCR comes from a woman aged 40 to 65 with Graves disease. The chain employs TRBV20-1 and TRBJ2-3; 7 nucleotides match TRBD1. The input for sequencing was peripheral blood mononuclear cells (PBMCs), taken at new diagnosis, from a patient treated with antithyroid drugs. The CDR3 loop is CSARDRGRGTDTQYF. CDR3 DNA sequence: TGCAGTGCTAGAGATAGGGGGCGCGGGACAGATACGCAGTATTTT.